This T cell receptor (beta chain) was retrieved from a study of cytomegalovirus exposure and HLA in healthy donors. PCR primers comprised 60 Vbeta and 13 Jbeta primers. Data came from immunoSEQ multiplex PCR; TCRdb stores just in-frame clones and leaves some out. Among some 74,000 clones listed, around three quarters were seen once. The CDR3 has 13 amino acids. CDR1 LNHNV and CDR2 YYDKDF come from the germline V gene (reference sequence). Study-level findings and limits: Using a false discovery rate of 0.05, a later analysis showed that approximately 17,000 TCR beta sequences were associated with HLA alleles.

On this clone: Its antigen is currently unknown. A read error may produce the germline difference seen at one junction end.

This sequence joins TRBV15 and TRBJ1-2; no clear D gene. This TCR derives from a male donor in good health and CMV-seronegative. Sequencing was performed on PBMCs. CDR3 protein: CATSSDRGSGYPF. In DNA, the CDR3 is TGTGCCACCAGCTCCGACCGTGGGAGTGGCTACCCCTTC. The full variable domain, completed using reference TRBV15 and TRBJ1-2, is DAMVIQNPRYQVTQFGKPVTLSCSQTLNHNVMYWYQQKSSQAPKLLFHYYDKDFNNEADTPDNFQSRRPNTSFCFLDIRSPGLGDTAMYLCATSSDRGSGYPFGSGTRLTVV.